This TCR beta chain came from a study of blood T cell repertoires in COVID-19. About the research overall: The United States, Italy and Spain supplied acute and convalescent COVID-19 samples. Sources were T cells, B-cell-depleted T cells, or PBMCs; the material itself was cDNA or gDNA.

Unmatched junction bases numbered 2, after V lost 0 bases and J lost 3 bases. Per the germline V gene, CDR1 is MNHEY and CDR2 is SVGEGT. This CDR3 region has 15 residues. Original processing methods: Reference gene primer amplification gave nucleated cell count estimates. Sequenced by immunoSEQ multiplex PCR; TCRdb stores in-frame clones only, minus some. V and J calls and clone size are those listed in that table; D and trimming were worked out from the DNA. The sample includes around 100,000 clones, about 90% of them seen just once. Sequenced sample: peripheral blood. V gene TRBV6-2 or TRBV6-3 combines with J gene TRBJ2-5; the match to TRBD2 covers 9 bases. This receptor was obtained from a man between 25 and 39 years old in a cohort sampled during active COVID-19. Here the CDR3 DNA reads TGTGCCAGCAGTTACTCGCCTAGCGGGAAAGAGACCCAGTACTTC. It is translated as CASSYSPSGKETQYF.